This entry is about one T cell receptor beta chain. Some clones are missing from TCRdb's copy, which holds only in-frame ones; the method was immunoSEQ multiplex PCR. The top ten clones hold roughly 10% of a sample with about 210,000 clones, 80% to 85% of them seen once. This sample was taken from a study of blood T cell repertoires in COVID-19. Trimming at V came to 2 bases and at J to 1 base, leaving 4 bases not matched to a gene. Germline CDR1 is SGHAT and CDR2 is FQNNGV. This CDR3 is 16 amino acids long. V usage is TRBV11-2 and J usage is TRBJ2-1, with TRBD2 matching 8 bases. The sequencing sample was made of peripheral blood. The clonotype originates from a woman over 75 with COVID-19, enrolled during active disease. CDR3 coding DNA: TGTGCCAGCAGCTTAAGCGGGGGAGGATCCTACAATGAGCAGTTCTTC. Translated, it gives CASSLSGGGSYNEQFF.